The count of the clone carrying this TCR beta chain is one. These data originate in a study of blood T cell repertoires in COVID-19. Overall study: T cells, B-cell-depleted T cells, or PBMCs supplied cDNA or gDNA.

Profiling relied on immunoSEQ multiplex PCR, and the TCRdb table lists in-frame clones only, not all of them. The table records around 350,000 clones, 85% to 90% of them present only once. CDR1 and CDR2 (germline): LGHDT, YNNKEL (reference sequence). This CDR3 has 14 amino acids. V was pared by 4 bases and J by 3 bases, with 12 bases between. J is TRBJ1-1 and V is TRBV3-1 (or the pseudogene TRBV3-2); a possible D gene is TRBD1 (5 bases). The origin of this receptor is a human donor in a cohort sampled during active COVID-19. Sequenced sample: peripheral blood. The CDR3, as DNA: TGTGCCAGCAGCCCCTTTCGGGGGGACACTGAAGCTTTCTTT. Its protein is CASSPFRGDTEAFF.